The clone carrying this T cell receptor (beta chain) showed up just once. Its antigen is currently unknown. Germline assignment: CDR1 MGHRA and CDR2 YSYEKL. The CDR3 covers 15 residues. The V gene lost 1 base and the J gene lost 0 bases, with 8 bases spanning the gap. Positively selected for CCR7, the CD45RO-negative cells used as naive CD8 cells excluded terminally differentiated effector memory CD45RA+ cells. The sample comes from a study of shared clonotypes between healthy human individuals. At deep level, the assay was performed. It was across several immunoSEQ plates that each subset's genomic DNA was evenly split. Sequencing was performed with immunoSEQ multiplex PCR; in TCRdb, only in-frame clones are kept and a portion is missing. In the table there are 650,000 to 800,000 clones, about 90% of which are singletons. Study conclusions and caveats: What limited the represented genetic and exposure-history diversity was the small number of donors. Rarefaction indicated that sorted-subset sequencing remained incomplete although depth was large.

Specimen: naive CD8+ T cells sorted from blood. V and J are TRBV4-1 and TRBJ2-3; D not certain. The receptor comes from a man aged 30 to 39 in good health. As DNA, the CDR3 is TGCGCCAGCAGCCAAGGCCTTGTAAGCACAGATACGCAGTATTTT. It specifies CASSQGLVSTDTQYF.